The 26 T cell receptor beta chains below all came from one sample that was sequenced in a study of T cells in Graves' hyperthyroidism and ophthalmopathy. RNA transcripts gave rise to amplified TCR beta CDR3 regions. During a first-round RT-PCR of the TCR CDR3, the HTBI primer set was used. A single record per CDR3 protein comes from TCRdb applying MiXCR to the multiplex PCR reads. The sample has under 300,000 distinct CDR3 sequences, approximately 26% seen once; the top ten hold around 30%. The sequenced sample consisted of blood. These receptors were taken from a man aged 35 to 55 with Graves' hyperthyroidism that later progressed to Graves' ophthalmopathy.

This clonotype was seen repeatedly, ten times or more. V gene TRBV5-5 combines with J gene TRBJ2-5, with 12 positions matching TRBD2. The V gene's germline CDR1 is SGHKS and CDR2 YYEKEE (reference sequence). This CDR3 has 16 amino acids. Trimming removed 3 bases from V and 2 bases from J; junction bases left unmatched: 5. For the CDR3, the DNA is TGTGCCAGCAGCTACGAAGGACTAGCGGGACAAGAGACCCAGTACTTC. The encoded protein is CASSYEGLAGQETQYF.

There are a few counts of this clonotype. This sequence joins TRBV6-4 and TRBJ1-1; D perhaps matches TRBD1 (6 bases). The germline CDR1 and CDR2 sequences are MRHNA and SNTAGT. The CDR3 is 14 residues long. V dropped 6 bases and J dropped 8 bases, with 19 bases sitting between them. The DNA for the CDR3 is TGTGCCAGCAGAGTAATGGACAGCAGTGTGGAAGCTTTCTTT. This encodes CASRVMDSSVEAFF.

This clonotype was observed many times. The chain has TRBV6-1 and TRBJ2-2; unclear D gene. The CDR3 is 14 amino acids. V gave up 1 base and J gave up 5 bases, with 8 bases separating them. Germline loops: CDR1 MNHNS, CDR2 SASEGT. Here the CDR3 DNA reads TGTGCCAGCAGTGAAGTAGCTGTAACCGGGGAGCTGTTTTTT. The encoded protein is CASSEVAVTGELFF.

There are many counts of this clonotype. The CDR3 bases are TGCAGTGCTAGTGAGGGGAGTCCCTACGAGCAGTACTTC. Encoded protein: CSASEGSPYEQYF. The chain joins TRBV20-1 to TRBJ2-7; D is perhaps TRBD1 or TRBD2 (5 bases each). The CDR3 runs to 13 residues. V was shortened by 3 bases and J by 2 bases, with 11 bases between the two germline ends. Germline V CDR1 and CDR2: DFQATT, SNEGSKA (reference sequence).

V gene TRBV12-3 or TRBV12-4 combines with J gene TRBJ1-2, with 8 bases that match TRBD1. This CDR3 region has 15 residues. J lost 2 bases, V lost 6 bases, and 8 bases had no gene match. The DNA of the CDR3 is TGTGCCAGCAGCGCCGTTCAGGGGGCAAACTATGGCTACACCTTC. It codes for CASSAVQGANYGYTF.

This clonotype was detected many times. V gene TRBV12-3 or TRBV12-4 combines with J gene TRBJ2-7, with 10 bases that match TRBD1. The CDR3 contains 14 residues. With V trimmed by 4 bases and J by 7 bases, 7 bases remained unmatched. CDR3 sequence reads: CASSSRDRGWEQYF. The CDR3, as DNA: TGTGCCAGCAGTTCCCGGGACAGGGGATGGGAGCAGTACTTC.

A few counts support this clonotype. The V call is TRBV28, the J call TRBJ2-7; D possibly corresponds to TRBD1 (6 bases). Germline-derived CDR1 and CDR2 are MDHEN and SYDVKM. V was shortened by 6 bases and J by 0 bases, with 15 bases between the two germline ends. This CDR3 contains 15 residues. The CDR3 reads CASRRYREPSYEQYF. Written as DNA, the CDR3 is TGTGCCAGCAGACGTTACAGGGAACCCTCCTACGAGCAGTACTTC.

This clonotype has just one count. The J gene is TRBJ2-5, the V gene TRBV6-1; maybe TRBD2 (6 bases). The CDR3 loop spans 15 amino acids. Per the germline V gene, CDR1 is MNHNS and CDR2 is SASEGT. The germline V and J ends were trimmed by 8 bases and 1 base, with 17 bases remaining between them. This chain's CDR3 is CASARERAFQETQYF. The CDR3 DNA follows: TGTGCCAGCGCTAGAGAGCGGGCCTTCCAAGAGACCCAGTACTTC.

In this sample, this clonotype turned up many times. The chain combines TRBV20-1 with TRBJ2-5, with no clear D. CDR3 length equals 10 residues. Per the germline V gene, CDR1 is DFQATT and CDR2 is SNEGSKA (reference sequence). Between the trimmed V and J ends, which lost 7 bases and 2 bases, there was a span of 5 bases. The CDR3 bases are TGCAGTGGACGGCAAGAGACCCAGTACTTC. This codes for CSGRQETQYF.

The rearrangement joins TRBV27 to TRBJ2-2; D not certain. Looked up from germline, CDR1 is MNHEY and CDR2 is SMNVEV (reference sequence). The CDR3 consists of 16 residues. Trimming stripped 2 bases from V and 2 bases from J, with 12 bases between. The DNA for the CDR3 is TGTGCCAGCAGTTTAGGTCGTAATAGCAACACCGGGGAGCTGTTTTTT. Protein sequence: CASSLGRNSNTGELFF.

In this sample, this clonotype turned up many times. The chain couples TRBV12-3 or TRBV12-4 to TRBJ1-1; maybe TRBD1 (5 bases). This CDR3 contains 15 residues. V lost 9 bases to trimming and J lost 3 bases, with 20 bases between them. The CDR3 sequence: CASSKWDGRHTEAFF. CDR3 DNA sequence: TGTGCCAGTTCTAAATGGGACGGACGGCACACTGAAGCTTTCTTT.

This clonotype has more than one count but fewer than ten. The chain uses TRBV28 and TRBJ1-5; weak D call: TRBD1 (5 bases). The V and J ends lost 5 bases and 1 base respectively, with 12 bases between them. This CDR3 has 15 residues. Per germline, CDR1 MDHEN and CDR2 SYDVKM. The CDR3 protein is CASSIRGDSNQPQHF. CDR3 nucleotide sequence: TGTGCCAGCAGTATTAGGGGAGACAGCAATCAGCCCCAGCATTTT.

This clonotype was counted at least ten times. The rearrangement joins TRBV29-1 to TRBJ2-7; D is unclear. The length of the CDR3 is 10 residues. Per germline, CDR1 SQVTM and CDR2 ANQGSEA. V dropped 7 bases and J dropped 5 bases, with 9 bases sitting between them. The CDR3 protein is CSARQDEQYF. In DNA form, the CDR3 reads TGCAGCGCCCGCCAGGACGAGCAGTACTTC.

At least ten counts were recorded for this clonotype. This chain uses TRBV6-5 with TRBJ2-7; D gene ambiguous. Trimming took 5 bases from V and 0 from J, leaving 14 bases between them. The CDR3 totals 15 residues. From germline, CDR1 is MNHEY and CDR2 SVGAGI. The CDR3 DNA follows: TGTGCCAGCAGTACGAAACCGACTGTCTCCTACGAGCAGTACTTC. Its translation: CASSTKPTVSYEQYF.

This clonotype was detected ten times or more. A junction end diverges from the germline sequence, so it may reflect a read error. This chain links TRBV6-2 or TRBV6-3 with TRBJ2-2, with D perhaps matching TRBD2 (6 bases). The germline V gene encodes CDR1 MNHEY and CDR2 SVGEGT. This CDR3 comprises 12 residues. The CDR3 DNA reads TGTGCCAACAGTTTTGGACCCGGGGGGCTGTTTTTT. It translates to CANSFGPGGLFF.

This clonotype was detected many times. The chain is built from TRBV28 and TRBJ2-4, with TRBD1 matching over 7 bases. Germline CDR1 is MDHEN and CDR2 is SYDVKM. CDR3 length: 14 amino acids. V lost 3 bases, J lost 9 bases, and 8 bases stayed unmatched. The CDR3 DNA sequence: TGTGCCAGCAGTTTGACTTCAGGGGGTTCCATTCAGTACTTC. Translation gives CASSLTSGGSIQYF.

This clonotype was found many times. The rearrangement uses TRBV12-3 or TRBV12-4 and TRBJ1-2, with 9 bases identical to TRBD1. The CDR3 consists of 17 residues. Trimming removed 3 bases from V and 4 bases from J; junction bases left unmatched: 12. The CDR3 here is CASSLGQGVIRFYGYTF. The DNA of the CDR3 is TGTGCCAGCAGTTTGGGACAGGGCGTTATTCGATTCTATGGCTACACCTTC.

Ten or more counts support this clonotype. The gene calls are TRBV20-1 and TRBJ1-5, with D tentatively TRBD1 (5 bases). The length of the CDR3 is 18 residues. The germline V gene has CDR1 DFQATT and CDR2 SNEGSKA (reference sequence). With 0 bases removed from V and 3 bases from J, the gap between germline ends came to 21 bases. CDR3 in DNA: TGCAGTGCTAGAGACAGGATGCGAGCTCAGGGTTTCAATCAGCCCCAGCATTTT. This encodes CSARDRMRAQGFNQPQHF.

The chain couples TRBV6-1 to TRBJ1-5; D unresolved. Germline assignment: CDR1 MNHNS and CDR2 SASEGT. This CDR3 contains 13 residues. V was cut by 2 bases and J by 5 bases, with 7 bases left in between. The CDR3 reads CASSENPDQPQHF. The CDR3 nucleotides are TGTGCCAGCAGTGAAAATCCCGATCAGCCCCAGCATTTT.

This clonotype was recorded at least ten times. CDR3 in amino acids: CASSVYYFQREWDEQYF. The CDR3 DNA reads as TGTGCCAGCAGTGTGTACTATTTCCAGCGGGAGTGGGACGAGCAGTACTTC. The chain carries TRBV6-2 or TRBV6-3 and TRBJ2-7; TRBD2 agrees at 8 bases. V lost 5 bases, J lost 5 bases, and 17 bases stayed unmatched. Germline V gene lookup returns CDR1 MNHEY and CDR2 SVGEGT. This CDR3 region has 17 residues.

This clonotype was seen many times. The rearrangement joins TRBV18 to TRBJ2-5, with D tentatively TRBD2 (5 bases). Trimming cost V 6 bases and J 2 bases, with 10 bases left between them. Germline loops: CDR1 KGHSH, CDR2 LQKENI. The CDR3 runs to 13 residues. The CDR3 region has the DNA TGTGCCAGCTCTGCGGACTTTCAAGAGACCCAGTACTTC. Its protein product is CASSADFQETQYF.

The chain recombines TRBV11-1 with TRBJ1-2; no definite D call. Trimming removed 4 bases from V and 3 bases from J, with 9 bases in between. CDR3 size: 13 residues. Germline V lookup: CDR1 SGHAT, CDR2 FQDESV (reference sequence). CDR3 nucleotides: TGTGCCAGCAGCTCCGGGATTCACTATGGCTACACCTTC. This sequence encodes CASSSGIHYGYTF.

This clonotype was counted many times. This chain uses TRBV29-1 with TRBJ2-7; weak D call: TRBD1 (5 bases). The V gene's germline CDR1 is SQVTM and CDR2 ANQGSEA. V lost 7 bases and J lost 4, with 20 bases in between. This CDR3 has 14 residues. This CDR3 reads CSATLSAGIYEQYF. The CDR3 DNA reads TGCAGCGCCACTCTCTCCGCAGGGATTTACGAGCAGTACTTC.

This clonotype was detected many times. J is TRBJ1-5 and V is TRBV2, with D unresolved. Trimming stripped 0 bases from V and 6 bases from J, with 9 bases between. Germline CDR1 SNHLY, CDR2 FYNNEI. The CDR3 is 14 amino acids. CDR3 sequence reads: CASSEAPIVQPQHF. The DNA of the CDR3 is TGTGCCAGCAGTGAAGCGCCAATTGTTCAGCCCCAGCATTTT.

This clonotype was seen at least ten times. The chain employs TRBV2 and TRBJ2-2, with TRBD2 identical over 9 bases. The CDR3 runs 19 residues. CDR1 and CDR2 (germline): SNHLY, FYNNEI. V shed 5 bases, J shed 6 bases, and the junction held 19 bases outside the gene matches. DNA for the CDR3: TGTGCCAGCAGTACTACCCATTATACGGGACTAGCTGGACCCGGGGAGCTGTTTTTT. Translating it yields CASSTTHYTGLAGPGELFF.

This clonotype appeared a few times. The CDR3 here is CASSLRRGEAFF. In nucleotides, the CDR3 is TGTGCCAGCAGCTTACGACGGGGCGAAGCTTTCTTT. The chain couples TRBV11-1 to TRBJ1-1; D is perhaps TRBD1 (5 bases). V lost 2 bases and J 8 bases, leaving 9 bases between the germline ends. Germline CDR1 and CDR2: SGHAT and FQDESV (reference sequence). The CDR3 loop spans 12 amino acids.